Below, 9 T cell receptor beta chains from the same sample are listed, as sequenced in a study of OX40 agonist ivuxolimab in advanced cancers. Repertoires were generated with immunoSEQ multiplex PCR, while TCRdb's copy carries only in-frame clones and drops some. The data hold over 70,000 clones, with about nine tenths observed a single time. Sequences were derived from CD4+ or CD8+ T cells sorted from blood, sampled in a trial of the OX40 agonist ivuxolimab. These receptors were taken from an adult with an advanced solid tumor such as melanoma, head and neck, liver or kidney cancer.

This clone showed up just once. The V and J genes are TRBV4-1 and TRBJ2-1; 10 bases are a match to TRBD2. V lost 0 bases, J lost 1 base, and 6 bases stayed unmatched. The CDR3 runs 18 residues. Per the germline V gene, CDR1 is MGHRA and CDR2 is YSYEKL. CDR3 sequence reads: CASSQDRSGRGSYNEQFF. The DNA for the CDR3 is TGCGCCAGCAGCCAAGATCGGAGCGGGAGGGGTTCCTACAATGAGCAGTTCTTC.

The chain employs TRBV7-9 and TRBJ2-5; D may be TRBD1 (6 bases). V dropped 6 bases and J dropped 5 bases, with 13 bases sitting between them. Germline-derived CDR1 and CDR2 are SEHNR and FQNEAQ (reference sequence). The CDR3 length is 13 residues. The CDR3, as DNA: TGTGCCAGCAGTTATATTGGGGGCGAGACCCAGTACTTC. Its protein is CASSYIGGETQYF.

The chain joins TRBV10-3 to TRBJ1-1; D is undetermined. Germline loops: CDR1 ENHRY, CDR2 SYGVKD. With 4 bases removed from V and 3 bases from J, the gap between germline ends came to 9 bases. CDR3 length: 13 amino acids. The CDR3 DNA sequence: TGTGCCATCAGTGGAGCCCAGCACACTGAAGCTTTCTTT. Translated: CAISGAQHTEAFF.

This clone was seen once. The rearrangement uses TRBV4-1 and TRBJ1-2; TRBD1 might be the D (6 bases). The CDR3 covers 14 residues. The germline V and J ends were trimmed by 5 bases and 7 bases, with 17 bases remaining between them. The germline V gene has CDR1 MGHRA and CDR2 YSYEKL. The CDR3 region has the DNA TGCGCCAGCAGCGCTAGAGGGGGGGCAGGTGGCTACACCTTC. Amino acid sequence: CASSARGGAGGYTF.

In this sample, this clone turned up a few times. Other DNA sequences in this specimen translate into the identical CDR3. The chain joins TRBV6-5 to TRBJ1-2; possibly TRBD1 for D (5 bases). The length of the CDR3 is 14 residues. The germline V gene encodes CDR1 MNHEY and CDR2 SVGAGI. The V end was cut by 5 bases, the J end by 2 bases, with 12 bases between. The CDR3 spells CASSRDVSNYGYTF. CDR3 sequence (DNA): TGTGCCAGCAGTCGGGACGTATCAAACTATGGCTACACCTTC.

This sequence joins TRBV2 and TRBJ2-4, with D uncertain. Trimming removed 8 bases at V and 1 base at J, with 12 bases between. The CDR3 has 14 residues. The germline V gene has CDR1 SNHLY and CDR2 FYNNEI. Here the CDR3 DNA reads TGTGCCAGCTCCGGTGGCGCGGCCAAAAACATTCAGTACTTC. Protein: CASSGGAAKNIQYF.

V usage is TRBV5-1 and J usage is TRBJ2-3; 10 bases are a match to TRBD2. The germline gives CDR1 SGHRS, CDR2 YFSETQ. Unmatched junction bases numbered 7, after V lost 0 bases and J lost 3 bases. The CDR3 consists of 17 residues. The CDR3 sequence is CASSLDEAGGGTDTQYF. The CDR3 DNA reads TGCGCCAGCAGCTTGGACGAAGCGGGAGGGGGGACAGATACGCAGTATTTT.

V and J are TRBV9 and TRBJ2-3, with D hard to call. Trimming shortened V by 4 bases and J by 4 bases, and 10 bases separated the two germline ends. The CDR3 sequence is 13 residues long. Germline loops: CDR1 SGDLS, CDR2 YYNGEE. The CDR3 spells CASSRASADTQYF. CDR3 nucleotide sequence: TGTGCCAGCAGCAGGGCCTCCGCAGATACGCAGTATTTT.

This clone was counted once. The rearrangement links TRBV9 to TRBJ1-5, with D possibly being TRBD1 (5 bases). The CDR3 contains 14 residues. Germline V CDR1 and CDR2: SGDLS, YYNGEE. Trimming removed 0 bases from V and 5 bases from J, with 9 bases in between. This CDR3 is CASSVDQGDQPQHF. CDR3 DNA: TGTGCCAGCAGCGTAGACCAGGGCGATCAGCCCCAGCATTTT.